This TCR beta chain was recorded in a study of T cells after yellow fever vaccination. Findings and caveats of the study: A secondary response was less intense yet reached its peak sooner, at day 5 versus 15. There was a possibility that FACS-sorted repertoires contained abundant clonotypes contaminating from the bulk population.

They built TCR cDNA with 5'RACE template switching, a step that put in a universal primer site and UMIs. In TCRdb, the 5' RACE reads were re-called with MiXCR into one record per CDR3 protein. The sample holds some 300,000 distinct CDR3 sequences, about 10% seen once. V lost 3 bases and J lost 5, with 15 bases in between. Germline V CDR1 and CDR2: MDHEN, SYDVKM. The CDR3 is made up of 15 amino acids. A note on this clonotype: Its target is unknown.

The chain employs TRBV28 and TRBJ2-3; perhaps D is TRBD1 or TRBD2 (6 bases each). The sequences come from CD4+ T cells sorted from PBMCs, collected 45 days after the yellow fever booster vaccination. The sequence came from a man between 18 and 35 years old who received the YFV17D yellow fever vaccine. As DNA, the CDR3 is TGTGCCAGCAGTTTGCATGGAGGGGGTGGAGATACGCAGTATTTT. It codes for CASSLHGGGGDTQYF.